The present TCR beta chain was sequenced within a study of blood T cells in healthy people across ages. Through a sample-barcoded 5' primer and a J-beta primer mix, a second PCR was run for roughly 7 to 11 cycles. Samples each returned at least 3 million CDR3-containing paired-end reads. In TCRdb, the 5' RACE reads were re-called with MiXCR into one record per CDR3 protein. The data hold just over 800,000 distinct CDR3 sequences, with 55% to 65% observed a single time. The sample comprised blood. The receptor's source is a man in his thirties or forties in good health.

CDR3 coding DNA: TGCGCCAGCAGCCCAGGACCGGAAAACATTCAGTACTTC. It translates to CASSPGPENIQYF. This chain connects TRBV4-3 to TRBJ2-4; D gene ambiguous. Germline CDR1 LGHNA, CDR2 YSLEER. This CDR3 region has 13 residues. Trimming removed 4 bases at V and 5 bases at J, with 9 bases between.